One and the same sample provided the 26 T cell receptor beta chains below, sequenced in a study of shared clonotypes between healthy human individuals. Produced via immunoSEQ multiplex PCR; TCRdb's table is partial and in-frame only. Among 2 million to 2.5 million clones listed, roughly 92% were seen once. The source material was naive CD4+ T cells from PBMCs. Subset reported: CD45RA+ positively selected. These receptors originate from a man aged 18 to 30 in good health. Some clones in this sample may be carry-over from other donors' samples.

On this clone itself: Other DNA variants within this sample encode the same CDR3. V gene TRBV29-1 combines with J gene TRBJ2-1; 9 bases line up with TRBD2. Germline-derived CDR1 and CDR2 are SQVTM and ANQGSEA. CDR3 length: 12 amino acids. Trimming took 6 bases from V and 4 from J; bases not matched to a gene: 1. DNA for the CDR3: TGCAGCGTGACTAGCGGATACAATGAGCAGTTCTTC. Translated, it gives CSVTSGYNEQFF.

As to this clone: This sample includes further DNA sequences coding for the same CDR3. The V call is TRBV20-1, the J call TRBJ2-7; D remains unclear. The CDR3 runs 11 residues. Trimming left V 6 bases short and J 3 bases short, with 9 bases between. CDR1 and CDR2 from the germline V gene are DFQATT and SNEGSKA (reference sequence). CDR3 DNA: TGCAGTGCGCCGACACTCTACGAGCAGTACTTC. Translated, it gives CSAPTLYEQYF.

V and J are TRBV19 and TRBJ2-6, with D perhaps TRBD2 (5 bases). The germline CDR1 and CDR2 sequences are LNHDA and SQIVND (reference sequence). V lost 5 bases to trimming and J lost 0 bases, with 14 bases between them. The CDR3 spans 17 residues. The CDR3 loop reads CASSPWTGSSGANVLTF. In DNA form, the CDR3 reads TGTGCCAGTAGTCCGTGGACGGGGAGCTCTGGGGCCAACGTCCTGACTTTC.

The V and J genes are TRBV11-3 and TRBJ2-2, with D unresolved. V shed 1 base and J shed 4 bases, with 13 bases lying between them. Per germline, CDR1 SGHNT and CDR2 YENEEA. The CDR3 is 16 amino acids. CDR3 DNA: TGTGCCAGCAGCTTAGGAGTGGTTGGGTCCACCGGGGAGCTGTTTTTT. It is translated as CASSLGVVGSTGELFF. The full variable domain, in which reference TRBV11-3 and TRBJ2-2 provide the parts outside the CDR3, is EAGVVQSPRYKIIEKKQPVAFWCNPISGHNTLYWYLQNLGQGPELLIRYENEEAVDDSQLPKDRFSAERLKGVDSTLKIQPAELGDSAVYLCASSLGVVGSTGELFFGEGSRLTVL.

The sample holds a few counts of this clone. CDR3 loop: CASSRQLNTEAFF. CDR3 bases: TGTGCCAGCAGCCGACAGTTGAACACTGAAGCTTTCTTT. The chain couples TRBV14 to TRBJ1-1; tentatively, D is TRBD1 (5 bases). Germline loops: CDR1 SGHDN, CDR2 FVKESK. The CDR3 totals 13 residues. Deletions cut 4 bases from V and 0 bases from J, with 6 bases between.

The chain recombines TRBV5-1 with TRBJ2-1; 13 bases align to TRBD2. CDR1 SGHRS and CDR2 YFSETQ come from the germline V gene. J was trimmed by 7 bases and V by 4 bases; bases with no gene match: 11. The CDR3 runs 17 residues. The CDR3 sequence: CASSPLILAGGPNEQFF. CDR3 in DNA: TGCGCCAGCAGCCCACTGATACTAGCGGGAGGGCCTAATGAGCAGTTCTTC.

The table lists this clone with a count of one. The rearrangement joins TRBV20-1 to TRBJ2-1; a weak D match, TRBD2 (5 bases). Between the trimmed V and J ends, which lost 2 bases and 9 bases, there was a span of 8 bases. This CDR3 has 11 residues. The V gene's germline CDR1 is DFQATT and CDR2 SNEGSKA (reference sequence). The CDR3 sequence is CSARRGIEQFF. The CDR3 bases are TGCAGTGCTAGACGAGGGATTGAGCAGTTCTTC.

V usage is TRBV10-3 and J usage is TRBJ1-2; D ambiguous. V was cut by 4 bases and J by 9 bases, with 15 bases left in between. The CDR3 is 13 amino acids. Germline assignment: CDR1 ENHRY and CDR2 SYGVKD. CDR3: CAISGSFFERYTF. The CDR3 DNA reads as TGTGCCATCAGTGGATCCTTCTTCGAGCGCTACACCTTC.

The chain uses TRBV21-1 and TRBJ1-5; TRBD1 is the table's D call, not checked against the DNA. TRBV21-1 is a known pseudogene. The CDR3 contains 16 residues. The CDR3 protein is CASSKGHYFSNQPQHF. The CDR3 DNA reads as TGTGCCAGCAGCAAGGGACACTATTTTAGCAATCAGCCCCAGCATTTT.

The gene calls are TRBV7-2 and TRBJ1-6; D call uncertain. Trimming left V 5 bases short and J 3 bases short, with 5 bases between. CDR1 and CDR2 from the germline V gene are SGHTA and FQGNSA. This CDR3 spans 13 amino acids. CDR3 amino acids: CASSPLYNSPLHF. The CDR3 nucleotides read TGTGCCAGCAGCCCCCTCTATAATTCACCCCTCCACTTT. The full variable domain, in which reference TRBV7-2 and TRBJ1-6 provide the parts outside the CDR3, is GAGVSQSPSNKVTEKGKDVELRCDPISGHTALYWYRQSLGQGLEFLIYFQGNSAPDKSGLPSDRFSAERTGGSVSTLTIQRTQQEDSAVYLCASSPLYNSPLHFGNGTRLTVT.

In regard to this clone: This sample also contains other DNA sequences that code for the same CDR3. This rearrangement joins TRBV5-4 to TRBJ1-1; D gene unclear. CDR1 and CDR2 from the germline V gene are SGHNT and YYREEE (reference sequence). V lost 0 bases to trimming and J lost 3 bases, with 9 bases between them. CDR3 length: 14 amino acids. CDR3 amino acids: CASSLDREDTEAFF. The CDR3 bases are TGTGCCAGCAGCTTGGATAGGGAAGACACTGAAGCTTTCTTT.

This clone was seen a handful of times. The rearrangement uses TRBV7-8 and TRBJ1-5; TRBD1 is a possible D gene (5 bases). CDR3 length: 15 amino acids. The germline CDR1 and CDR2 sequences are SGHVS and FQNEAQ. V was clipped by 0 bases and J by 4 bases, with 10 bases between them. The CDR3 DNA sequence: TGTGCCAGCAGCTTAGCAAGGGACCGTAATCAGCCCCAGCATTTT. Translation gives CASSLARDRNQPQHF.

V usage is TRBV5-1 and J usage is TRBJ2-3, with D possibly matching TRBD2 (5 bases). CDR1 and CDR2 (germline): SGHRS, YFSETQ. The CDR3 contains 14 residues. V was shortened by 2 bases and J by 4 bases, with 11 bases between the two germline ends. The CDR3 DNA follows: TGCGCCAGCAGCTTCCCAGCGGCGTCAGATACGCAGTATTTT. Translated: CASSFPAASDTQYF.

This chain connects TRBV28 to TRBJ1-4; D may be TRBD1 (5 bases). V was clipped by 5 bases and J by 7 bases, with 17 bases between them. Germline V CDR1 and CDR2: MDHEN, SYDVKM. The CDR3 is made up of 15 amino acids. CDR3 residues: CASSPTGRPLEKLFF. CDR3 DNA: TGTGCCAGCAGTCCTACGGGACGGCCACTTGAAAAACTGTTTTTT.

The rearrangement links TRBV15 to TRBJ1-4; D gene ambiguous. V was trimmed by 4 bases and J by 3 bases, leaving 12 bases between them. Germline CDR1 and CDR2: LNHNV and YYDKDF (reference sequence). The CDR3 spans 15 residues. The CDR3 spells CATSTSRGANEKLFF. The CDR3, as DNA: TGTGCCACCAGCACCTCGAGAGGTGCTAATGAAAAACTGTTTTTT.

The chain carries TRBV6-6 and TRBJ2-5; 8 nucleotides agree with TRBD1. The ends lost 2 bases at V and 6 bases at J; junction bases unmatched: 8. Germline V gene data show CDR1 as MNHNY and CDR2 as SVGAGI (reference sequence). The CDR3 sequence is 15 residues long. In nucleotides, the CDR3 is TGTGCCAGCAGTTACGGGGCAGGGGGCCCTCAGACCCAGTACTTC. This translates into CASSYGAGGPQTQYF.

The V gene is TRBV28, the J gene TRBJ2-3; possibly TRBD2 for D (5 bases). The V and J ends lost 6 bases and 0 bases respectively, with 19 bases between them. The CDR3 totals 17 residues. The germline CDR1 and CDR2 sequences are MDHEN and SYDVKM. The DNA of the CDR3 is TGTGCCAGCAGCCGAATAACTGCCGGGAAAAGCACAGATACGCAGTATTTT. Its translation is CASSRITAGKSTDTQYF.

This chain links TRBV9 with TRBJ1-4; D not certain. Between the trimmed V and J ends, which lost 4 bases and 7 bases, there was a span of 14 bases. This CDR3 is built from 14 residues. Germline V gene sequence: CDR1 SGDLS, CDR2 YYNGEE. In nucleotides, the CDR3 is TGTGCCAGCAGCCCGAGGTTATGGAGTGAAAAACTGTTTTTT. Protein product: CASSPRLWSEKLFF.

The chain has TRBV1 and TRBJ1-2; the table's D call TRBD1 went unverified against the DNA. TRBV1 has pseudogene status. The CDR3 spans 15 residues. The CDR3 sequence is CTSSQGGDRSKGYTF. Written as DNA, the CDR3 is TGCACCAGCAGCCAGGGGGGGGACAGGTCGAAAGGCTACACCTTC.

CDR3 nucleotides: TGCGCCAGCAGCCAAGACGGTGACTATGGCTACACCTTC. Translating it yields CASSQDGDYGYTF. The rearrangement joins TRBV4-3 to TRBJ1-2; D remains unclear. The V and J ends lost 0 bases and 3 bases respectively, with 5 bases between them. Germline CDR1 is LGHNA and CDR2 is YSLEER. The CDR3 runs 13 residues.

V usage is TRBV5-1 and J usage is TRBJ2-2; maybe TRBD2 (5 bases). Trimming left V 1 base short and J 7 bases short, with 8 bases between. Germline assignment: CDR1 SGHRS and CDR2 YFSETQ. This CDR3 is built from 13 residues. The CDR3 spells CASSLSGIGELFF. The CDR3 DNA reads as TGCGCCAGCAGCTTGTCCGGGATCGGGGAGCTGTTTTTT. Full variable domain (remainder filled in from reference TRBV5-1 and TRBJ2-2): KAGVTQTPRYLIKTRGQQVTLSCSPISGHRSVSWYQQTPGQGLQFLFEYFSETQRNKGNFPGRFSGRQFSNSRSEMNVSTLELGDSALYLCASSLSGIGELFFGEGSRLTVL.

The chain employs TRBV6-5 and TRBJ2-2, with 8 bases fitting TRBD2. The CDR3 runs to 15 residues. The germline CDR1 and CDR2 sequences are MNHEY and SVGAGI. Trimming cost V 7 bases and J 3 bases; bases outside gene matches: 7. CDR3 residues: CASTRGGEDTGELFF. The CDR3 DNA reads TGTGCCAGCACCCGGGGGGGCGAGGACACCGGGGAGCTGTTTTTT.

This sequence joins TRBV7-2 and TRBJ2-7; TRBD1 is a possible D gene (6 bases). The germline gives CDR1 SGHTA, CDR2 FQGNSA. V was trimmed by 5 bases and J by 0 bases, leaving 14 bases between them. The CDR3 runs to 15 residues. The CDR3 DNA is TGTGCCAGCAGCCCGGGACAAGGACGCTCCTACGAGCAGTACTTC. Translation gives CASSPGQGRSYEQYF.

V and J are TRBV11-2 and TRBJ2-1; 10 bases align to TRBD1. V gave up 5 bases and J gave up 8 bases; unmatched junction bases: 15. CDR1 and CDR2 (germline): SGHAT, FQNNGV. The CDR3 is made up of 17 amino acids. This chain's CDR3 is CASSPGDRGWEDDEQFF. The CDR3 DNA reads as TGTGCCAGCAGCCCCGGGGACAGGGGATGGGAGGACGATGAGCAGTTCTTC. The full variable domain, in which reference TRBV11-2 and TRBJ2-1 provide the parts outside the CDR3, is EAGVAQSPRYKIIEKRQSVAFWCNPISGHATLYWYQQILGQGPKLLIQFQNNGVVDDSQLPKDRFSAERLKGVDSTLKIQPAKLEDSAVYLCASSPGDRGWEDDEQFFGPGTRLTVL.

The chain has TRBV6-1 and TRBJ1-4, with a weak D call TRBD1 (6 bases). The CDR3 extends over 16 amino acids. The V end lost 2 bases, the J end lost 8 bases, and 18 bases lay between the germline ends. Germline V gene data show CDR1 as MNHNS and CDR2 as SASEGT. CDR3 nucleotide sequence: TGTGCCAGCAGTGAATTAAGGGGACATGTCGGCGAAAAACTGTTTTTT. Residues: CASSELRGHVGEKLFF.

V and J are TRBV4-3 and TRBJ1-6; D is uncertain. Germline V lookup: CDR1 LGHNA, CDR2 YSLEER. The CDR3 loop spans 14 amino acids. Between the trimmed V and J ends, which lost 1 base and 10 bases, there was a span of 11 bases. The CDR3 DNA follows: TGCGCCAGCAGCCAAGTAAAGGTCGGCTCACCCCTCCACTTT. Encoded protein: CASSQVKVGSPLHF.